Each of the 16 T cell receptor beta chains below was sequenced from the same sample in a study of siplizumab effects on memory and regulatory T cells. The table came from immunoSEQ multiplex PCR; TCRdb's copy has only in-frame clones and leaves some out. The sample records 100,000 to 110,000 clones, 91% being singletons. The sample taken for sequencing was CD4+ T cells sorted from blood. The source is a human donor in good health.

The V gene is TRBV4-1, the J gene TRBJ2-1; TRBD2 agrees at 12 bases. Germline V gene data show CDR1 as MGHRA and CDR2 as YSYEKL. The CDR3 is made up of 18 amino acids. J lost 0 bases, V lost 4 bases, and 7 bases had no gene match. CDR3 sequence (DNA): TGCGCCAGCAGCCCTCGGACTAGCGGGGTCCCCTCCTACAATGAGCAGTTCTTC. Translated, it gives CASSPRTSGVPSYNEQFF.

J is TRBJ1-1 and V is TRBV19, with a weak D call TRBD1 (6 bases). V was pared by 5 bases and J by 0 bases, with 13 bases between. Germline V gene sequence: CDR1 LNHDA, CDR2 SQIVND (reference sequence). The CDR3 length is 15 residues. The CDR3 coding sequence is TGTGCCAGTAGTGGGACAAATGGCATGAACACTGAAGCTTTCTTT. Translation gives CASSGTNGMNTEAFF.

Notes on this clone: The same CDR3 arises from other DNA sequences in this sample as well. This chain joins TRBV12-5 and TRBJ1-2, with a tentative D call TRBD1 (6 bases). In germline, CDR1 is LGHNT, CDR2 FRNRAP. The CDR3 totals 13 residues. Trimming stripped 4 bases from V and 4 bases from J, with 10 bases between. CDR3 sequence: CASGSTGSYGYTF. In DNA form, the CDR3 reads TGTGCTAGTGGTTCGACAGGTAGCTATGGCTACACCTTC.

The rearrangement joins TRBV14 to TRBJ1-3; tentative D call: TRBD1 (6 bases). Looked up from germline, CDR1 is SGHDN and CDR2 is FVKESK. The CDR3 loop spans 14 amino acids. The V and J ends lost 4 bases and 4 bases respectively, with 11 bases between them. CDR3 region: CASSRQGTGNTIYF. The CDR3 bases are TGTGCCAGCAGCCGCCAGGGGACGGGAAACACCATATATTTT.

The gene calls are TRBV15 and TRBJ2-5, with 8 bases aligning to TRBD2. There are 14 residues in the CDR3. Germline trimming cut 1 base from V and 5 bases from J; bases unmatched to any gene: 3. Germline V gives CDR1 LNHNV, CDR2 YYDKDF (reference sequence). This CDR3 is CATSRGASGETQYF. The CDR3, as DNA: TGTGCCACCAGCAGAGGAGCTAGCGGGGAGACCCAGTACTTC.

This chain joins TRBV5-1 and TRBJ2-7; D uncertain. The CDR3 runs 14 residues. Germline-derived CDR1 and CDR2 are SGHRS and YFSETQ. Trimming shortened V by 0 bases and J by 3 bases, and 10 bases separated the two germline ends. The CDR3 reads CASSLASDHYEQYF. The DNA of the CDR3 is TGCGCCAGCAGCTTGGCCAGCGATCACTACGAGCAGTACTTC. The variable domain in full, with the rest retrieved from reference TRBV5-1 and TRBJ2-7, is KAGVTQTPRYLIKTRGQQVTLSCSPISGHRSVSWYQQTPGQGLQFLFEYFSETQRNKGNFPGRFSGRQFSNSRSEMNVSTLELGDSALYLCASSLASDHYEQYFGPGTRLTVT.

This chain connects TRBV19 to TRBJ1-1; TRBD1 matches 9 bases. Trimming cost V 6 bases and J 3 bases; bases outside gene matches: 11. CDR1 and CDR2 (germline): LNHDA, SQIVND (reference sequence). The CDR3 contains 16 residues. The CDR3 sequence is CASRPRDRAIYTEAFF. The CDR3 DNA follows: TGTGCCAGTAGGCCCAGGGACAGGGCCATTTACACTGAAGCTTTCTTT.

Only a few counts were recorded for this clone. This rearrangement joins TRBV4-3 to TRBJ2-1, with 8 bases identical to TRBD2. Germline V CDR1 and CDR2: LGHNA, YSLEER. The CDR3 has 16 amino acids. The V segment lost 0 bases and the J segment 4 bases; nucleotides outside the gene matches: 5. DNA for the CDR3: TGCGCCAGCAGCCAAGAGATAGAGCGGGGGTACAATGAGCAGTTCTTC. Residues: CASSQEIERGYNEQFF.

In its sample, this clone was seen once. Other DNA sequences of this sample code for an identical CDR3. The gene calls are TRBV5-1 and TRBJ1-3; D might be TRBD1 (5 bases). Trimming shortened V by 0 bases and J by 0 bases, and 7 bases separated the two germline ends. This CDR3 is 15 amino acids long. Germline lookup yields CDR1 SGHRS and CDR2 YFSETQ. CDR3: CASSLAGSSGNTIYF. CDR3 DNA: TGCGCCAGCAGCTTGGCAGGGAGCTCTGGAAACACCATATATTTT.

The chain recombines TRBV2 with TRBJ1-2; TRBD1 aligns across 9 bases. V lost 6 bases and J lost 7; bases outside the gene matches: 6. Germline V gene data show CDR1 as SNHLY and CDR2 as FYNNEI. The CDR3 sequence is 13 residues long. The CDR3 here is CASSRGQGSGYTF. DNA of the CDR3: TGTGCCAGCAGCCGGGGACAGGGAAGTGGCTACACCTTC.

The V call is TRBV5-4, the J call TRBJ2-5, with a tentative D call TRBD2 (7 bases). This CDR3 has 15 amino acids. V lost 4 bases, J lost 4 bases, and 17 bases lay in between. Germline loops: CDR1 SGHNT, CDR2 YYREEE (reference sequence). CDR3 residues: CASSRLSGGPETQYF. CDR3 nucleotide sequence: TGTGCCAGCAGCAGGCTGTCCGGGGGGCCAGAGACCCAGTACTTC.

The V call is TRBV27, the J call TRBJ2-7; D possibly corresponds to TRBD2 (5 bases). The CDR3 consists of 13 residues. The V gene lost 4 bases and the J gene lost 4 bases, with 11 bases spanning the gap. Looked up from germline, CDR1 is MNHEY and CDR2 is SMNVEV (reference sequence). The CDR3 bases are TGTGCCAGCAGTTCGGGTGGGAGATACGAGCAGTACTTC. Residues: CASSSGGRYEQYF.

The rearrangement uses TRBV28 and TRBJ1-6; D uncertain. V dropped 2 bases and J dropped 4 bases, with 6 bases sitting between them. The CDR3 is 14 amino acids. Germline V gene data show CDR1 as MDHEN and CDR2 as SYDVKM. The DNA of the CDR3 is TGTGCCAGCAGTTTAGGACCGTATAATTCACCCCTCCACTTT. Its translation is CASSLGPYNSPLHF. The full variable domain, rest sourced from reference TRBV28 and TRBJ1-6, is DVKVTQSSRYLVKRTGEKVFLECVQDMDHENMFWYRQDPGLGLRLIYFSYDVKMKEKGDIPEGYSVSREKKERFSLILESASTNQTSMYLCASSLGPYNSPLHFGNGTRLTVT.

This clone was recorded a few times. J is TRBJ1-2 and V is TRBV2; no definite D call. V gave up 4 bases and J gave up 0 bases, with 6 bases separating them. Germline assignment: CDR1 SNHLY and CDR2 FYNNEI. This CDR3 is 13 amino acids long. The CDR3 loop is CASSVQSNYGYTF. The CDR3 nucleotides read TGTGCCAGCAGTGTTCAGTCTAACTATGGCTACACCTTC.

The J gene is TRBJ1-1, the V gene TRBV7-2; D ambiguous. V lost 2 bases, J lost 5 bases, and 9 bases lay in between. There are 13 residues in the CDR3. Per the germline V gene, CDR1 is SGHTA and CDR2 is FQGNSA. DNA of the CDR3: TGTGCCAGCAGCTTAAAGGGTCAGACTGAAGCTTTCTTT. It codes for CASSLKGQTEAFF.

In its sample, this clone was seen once. The gene calls are TRBV28 and TRBJ1-1; no definite D call. This CDR3 is 12 amino acids long. The V gene lost 2 bases and the J gene lost 7 bases, with 8 bases spanning the gap. Germline V gene data show CDR1 as MDHEN and CDR2 as SYDVKM. The CDR3 protein is CASSLVFSEAFF. Here the CDR3 DNA reads TGTGCCAGCAGTTTAGTTTTCAGTGAAGCTTTCTTT.